The 22 T cell receptor beta chains below all came from one sample that was sequenced in a study of T cells in Graves' hyperthyroidism and ophthalmopathy. There were TCR beta CDR3 regions amplified from RNA transcripts. Researchers ran a first-round RT-PCR on the TCR CDR3 using the HTBI primer set. Using its own MiXCR run on the multiplex PCR reads, TCRdb lists one record per CDR3 protein. Of under 300,000 distinct CDR3 sequences in the sample, about 14% were seen once. Specimen: blood. The receptors derive from a woman in her thirties or forties with Graves' hyperthyroidism that later progressed to Graves' ophthalmopathy.

This clonotype was observed at least ten times. V and J are TRBV2 and TRBJ2-7, with D maybe TRBD2 (5 bases). V was cut by 7 bases and J by 0 bases, with 13 bases left in between. The germline V gene encodes CDR1 SNHLY and CDR2 FYNNEI. CDR3 length equals 14 residues. CDR3 residues: CASTQDSTSYEQYF. The DNA for the CDR3 is TGTGCCAGCACTCAGGACTCAACCTCCTACGAGCAGTACTTC.

This clonotype was counted ten times or more. CDR3 sequence reads: CASRPTGRRTDTQYF. The CDR3 DNA sequence: TGTGCCAGCAGACCCACAGGGCGACGCACAGATACGCAGTATTTT. J is TRBJ2-3 and V is TRBV27; TRBD1 is a possible D gene (6 bases). CDR3 length equals 15 residues. The germline gives CDR1 MNHEY, CDR2 SMNVEV (reference sequence). V lost 6 bases to trimming and J lost 1 base, with 14 bases between them.

A note on this clonotype: This could be a read error, since a much larger clone is one nucleotide away. The CDR3 DNA reads TGTGCCTGGAGCAGCGGGAGCTCAGATACGCAGTATTTT. Translated, it gives CAWSSGSSDTQYF. V is TRBV30 and J is TRBJ2-3, with 8 bases matching TRBD2. Germline values: CDR1 GTSNPN, CDR2 SVGIG (reference sequence). The CDR3 consists of 13 residues. V trimming: 3 bases; J trimming: 4 bases; junction bases outside the gene matches: 3.

This clonotype occurred a few times. V is TRBV20-1 and J is TRBJ2-3; D remains unclear. The CDR3 contains 9 residues. Germline V gives CDR1 DFQATT, CDR2 SNEGSKA (reference sequence). The CDR3 sequence: CSGLDTQYF. The CDR3 DNA sequence: TGCAGCGGCTTAGATACGCAGTATTTT.

This clonotype appeared many times. The rearrangement uses TRBV9 and TRBJ2-2; unclear D gene. CDR3 length: 16 amino acids. From germline, CDR1 is SGDLS and CDR2 YYNGEE. Trimming pared 3 bases from V and 4 bases from J, leaving 16 bases between. In nucleotides, the CDR3 is TGTGCCAGCAGCGCGCCTCTGGCGCGCGCCACCGGGGAGCTGTTTTTT. It translates to CASSAPLARATGELFF.

This chain links TRBV5-1 with TRBJ1-1; no reliable D call. CDR1 is SGHRS and CDR2 is YFSETQ in the germline V gene. Trimming removed 3 bases from V and 1 base from J, with 7 bases in between. The CDR3 is 13 residues long. This CDR3 reads CASSYGSNTEAFF. The CDR3 region has the DNA TGCGCCAGCAGCTATGGTTCGAACACTGAAGCTTTCTTT.

This clonotype was counted many times. The gene calls are TRBV5-4 and TRBJ2-2; D possibly corresponds to TRBD2 (6 bases). Germline loops: CDR1 SGHNT, CDR2 YYREEE (reference sequence). V lost 6 bases to trimming and J lost 0 bases, with 12 bases between them. This CDR3 has 15 amino acids. The CDR3 DNA reads TGTGCCAGCACCACCGGGACTTCGAACACCGGGGAGCTGTTTTTT. This gives the protein CASTTGTSNTGELFF.

This clonotype was seen ten or more times. This chain connects TRBV6-2 or TRBV6-3 to TRBJ2-2; D might be TRBD2 (5 bases). The CDR3 extends over 14 amino acids. Trimming stripped 6 bases from V and 4 bases from J, with 12 bases between. Germline V gene sequence: CDR1 MNHEY, CDR2 SVGEGT. CDR3 sequence: CASRRLSATGELFF. CDR3 sequence (DNA): TGTGCCAGCAGAAGGCTTAGCGCCACCGGGGAGCTGTTTTTT.

This clonotype was observed many times. The chain joins TRBV11-3 to TRBJ2-3; D gene ambiguous. The CDR3 is 13 residues long. The germline V gene encodes CDR1 SGHNT and CDR2 YENEEA. Trimming removed 3 bases from V and 3 bases from J, with 7 bases in between. CDR3 nucleotides: TGTGCCAGCAGCTTCGTTCAGACAGATACGCAGTATTTT. It encodes CASSFVQTDTQYF.

CDR3 DNA: TGTGCCAGCAGATTCTCCGGGACTAGCGGAAACTACGAGCAGTACTTC. It translates to CASRFSGTSGNYEQYF. The rearrangement uses TRBV12-3 or TRBV12-4 and TRBJ2-7; 11 bases are a match to TRBD2. The length of the CDR3 is 16 residues. V shed 6 bases, J shed 3 bases, and the junction held 10 bases outside the gene matches.

This clonotype was counted at least ten times. V usage is TRBV27 and J usage is TRBJ1-5; 9 bases line up with TRBD1. Losses at the gene ends were 5 bases for V and 3 bases for J; bases not matched to a gene: 5. Per germline, CDR1 MNHEY and CDR2 SMNVEV (reference sequence). There are 15 residues in the CDR3. CDR3 nucleotide sequence: TGTGCCAGCAGTAGACAGGGGGGTATCAATCAGCCCCAGCATTTT. As protein: CASSRQGGINQPQHF.

This clonotype was detected ten times or more. This chain uses TRBV29-1 with TRBJ1-1, with a possible D match to TRBD1 (6 bases). Germline V gene data show CDR1 as SQVTM and CDR2 as ANQGSEA. Between the trimmed V and J ends, which lost 3 bases and 4 bases, there was a span of 6 bases. CDR3 length equals 11 residues. This chain's CDR3 is CSVDRGTEAFF. The CDR3 nucleotides read TGCAGCGTTGACAGGGGCACTGAAGCTTTCTTT.

The table lists this clonotype with many counts. This chain joins TRBV9 and TRBJ2-3; perhaps TRBD2 as D (6 bases). Germline CDR1 SGDLS, CDR2 YYNGEE. The CDR3 runs 18 residues. V lost 4 bases to trimming and J lost 5 bases, with 26 bases between them. The CDR3 protein is CASSHPHPSDSREDTQYF. CDR3 sequence (DNA): TGTGCCAGCAGCCATCCCCATCCTAGCGACTCCAGGGAAGATACGCAGTATTTT. Full variable domain (missing parts from reference TRBV9 and TRBJ2-3): DSGVTQTPKHLITATGQRVTLRCSPRSGDLSVYWYQQSLDQGLQFLIQYYNGEERAKGNILERFSAQQFPDLHSELNLSSLELGDSALYFCASSHPHPSDSREDTQYFGPGTRLTVL.

This clonotype showed up many times. The chain recombines TRBV5-6 with TRBJ2-3; no clear D gene. CDR1 SGHDT and CDR2 YYEEEE come from the germline V gene. V was trimmed by 0 bases and J by 3 bases, leaving 8 bases between them. There are 14 residues in the CDR3. CDR3 nucleotide sequence: TGTGCCAGCAGCTTGGGACCATATACAGATACGCAGTATTTT. Encoded protein: CASSLGPYTDTQYF.

This clonotype was counted at least ten times. The chain carries TRBV18 and TRBJ1-4; a possible D gene is TRBD1 (5 bases). V was shortened by 1 base and J by 8 bases, with 11 bases between the two germline ends. The CDR3 has 14 residues. Germline V lookup: CDR1 KGHSH, CDR2 LQKENI. CDR3 nucleotides: TGTGCCAGCTCACCACAGGGGCGAAGGGAAAAACTGTTTTTT. The encoded protein is CASSPQGRREKLFF.

This clonotype occurred many times. V is TRBV30 and J is TRBJ1-1; D is undetermined. Germline loops: CDR1 GTSNPN, CDR2 SVGIG (reference sequence). The CDR3 spans 13 residues. The V and J ends lost 0 bases and 3 bases respectively, with 8 bases between them. CDR3 DNA: TGTGCCTGGAGTGTGAGCGAGTACACTGAAGCTTTCTTT. Amino acids: CAWSVSEYTEAFF. Full variable domain (outside the CDR3, taken from reference TRBV30 and TRBJ1-1): SQTIHQWPATLVQPVGSPLSLECTVEGTSNPNLYWYRQAAGRGLQLLFYSVGIGQISSEVPQNLSASRPQDRQFILSSKKLLLSDSGFYLCAWSVSEYTEAFFGQGTRLTVV.

This clonotype has just a few counts. This clone may be a read error of a much larger clone one base away. V gene TRBV29-1 combines with J gene TRBJ2-2; 7 bases fit TRBD2. This CDR3 region has 15 residues. Germline CDR1 SQVTM, CDR2 ANQGSEA. The CDR3 region is CSVDDSRGNTGKLFF. The CDR3 DNA reads TGCAGCGTTGACGACTCGCGGGGGAACACCGGGAAGCTGTTTTTT.

This clonotype was seen many times. The V and J genes are TRBV11-2 and TRBJ1-1; D is uncertain. Trimming pared 1 base from V and 6 bases from J, leaving 12 bases between. This CDR3 comprises 14 residues. CDR1 and CDR2 from the germline V gene are SGHAT and FQNNGV. In DNA form, the CDR3 reads TGTGCCAGCAGCTTAGGTCTGGGGTGGGCTGAAGCTTTCTTT. Protein: CASSLGLGWAEAFF.

This clonotype showed up many times. V and J are TRBV5-5 and TRBJ2-3; D not certain. The CDR3 contains 16 residues. Trimming cost V 0 bases and J 0 bases, with 11 bases left between them. CDR1 is SGHKS, CDR2 YYEKEE, per germline (reference sequence). The chain's CDR3 is CASSLGWGTSTDTQYF. In nucleotides, the CDR3 is TGTGCCAGCAGCTTGGGCTGGGGAACTAGCACAGATACGCAGTATTTT.

The chain carries TRBV6-5 and TRBJ1-2; TRBD1 matches 7 bases. This CDR3 region has 16 residues. After removal of 0 bases from V and 5 bases from J, the junction contained 9 bases not matched to a gene. Germline V lookup: CDR1 MNHEY, CDR2 SVGAGI. CDR3 nucleotides: TGTGCCAGCAGTTACTCGACAGGGTCTTCTTTTTATGGCTACACCTTC. It is translated as CASSYSTGSSFYGYTF.

For the CDR3, the DNA is TGTGCCAGCAAAATTAGGCCAGGGGATGAAAAACTGTTTTTT. Its protein product is CASKIRPGDEKLFF. V is TRBV2 and J is TRBJ1-4; D possibly corresponds to TRBD1 (6 bases). Germline CDR1 is SNHLY and CDR2 is FYNNEI. The V and J ends lost 7 bases and 6 bases respectively, with 15 bases between them. This CDR3 has 14 residues.

This clonotype was detected many times. The J gene is TRBJ2-3, the V gene TRBV6-1; weak D call: TRBD2 (5 bases). CDR1 MNHNS and CDR2 SASEGT come from the germline V gene. V shed 6 bases and J shed 2 bases, with 12 bases lying between them. CDR3 length: 14 residues. The CDR3 loop is CASRKADFTDTQYF. CDR3 bases: TGTGCCAGCAGGAAAGCGGACTTCACAGATACGCAGTATTTT.